These 11 T cell receptor beta chains originate from one sample sequenced in a study of blood T cell repertoires in COVID-19. Data came from immunoSEQ multiplex PCR; TCRdb stores just in-frame clones and leaves some out. The sample yields 320,000 or so clones, around 90% seen once. Sequenced input: PBMCs or T cells enriched from blood (not recorded which). All receptors come from a man in his fifties or sixties who had recovered from COVID-19.

This clone came up a few times. The chain is built from TRBV6-2 or TRBV6-3 and TRBJ1-2; 11 bases fit TRBD1. The CDR3 has 15 amino acids. Germline CDR1 and CDR2: MNHEY and SVGEGT. Germline trimming cut 1 base from V and 8 bases from J; bases unmatched to any gene: 6. CDR3 in DNA: TGTGCCAGCAGTTACTTGCGGGACAGGGGGAGCGGCTACACCTTC. Residues: CASSYLRDRGSGYTF.

The chain joins TRBV10-3 to TRBJ2-5, with 12 positions matching TRBD2. Germline V lookup: CDR1 ENHRY, CDR2 SYGVKD. The CDR3 totals 17 residues. The junction had 13 bases not matched to a gene; V was cut back by 6 bases and J by 5 bases. The CDR3 loop is CAISKGDSSGRGETQYF. The CDR3 DNA follows: TGTGCCATCAGCAAGGGCGACTCTAGCGGGAGGGGGGAGACCCAGTACTTC.

V and J are TRBV28 and TRBJ2-1; possible D gene TRBD1, 6 bases. The CDR3 contains 10 residues. Germline V gene sequence: CDR1 MDHEN, CDR2 SYDVKM. Trimming stripped 5 bases from V and 11 bases from J, with 7 bases between. The CDR3 DNA reads TGTGCCAGCAGTGGACAGCAGCAGTTCTTC. Protein product: CASSGQQQFF.

The chain employs TRBV7-3 and TRBJ2-1, with TRBD2 identical over 7 bases. Per the germline V gene, CDR1 is SGHTA and CDR2 is FQGTGA. The CDR3 spans 14 residues. V shed 8 bases, J shed 0 bases, and the junction held 4 bases outside the gene matches. The CDR3 nucleotides read TGTGCCAGCGGTAGCGGGCTCTCCTACAATGAGCAGTTCTTC. Encoded protein: CASGSGLSYNEQFF.

The J gene is TRBJ2-5, the V gene TRBV5-1; a weak D match, TRBD1 (6 bases). The V gene lost 2 bases and the J gene lost 5 bases, with 16 bases spanning the gap. The germline V gene has CDR1 SGHRS and CDR2 YFSETQ. This CDR3 region has 15 residues. The CDR3 DNA reads TGCGCCAGCAGCTTACTTACAGGGCTGATGGAGACCCAGTACTTC. Translated: CASSLLTGLMETQYF.

The chain combines TRBV19 with TRBJ1-5; the match to TRBD1 covers 8 bases. V was clipped by 5 bases and J by 2 bases; unmatched bases: 8. This CDR3 is 16 amino acids long. Germline V gene sequence: CDR1 LNHDA, CDR2 SQIVND (reference sequence). The CDR3 spells CASSRSRGQGNQPQHF. The DNA for the CDR3 is TGTGCCAGTAGTCGGTCTCGGGGACAGGGCAATCAGCCCCAGCATTTT.

This chain uses TRBV5-4 with TRBJ1-2; tentatively, D is TRBD1 (6 bases). V dropped 7 bases and J dropped 8 bases, with 15 bases sitting between them. The germline gives CDR1 SGHNT, CDR2 YYREEE (reference sequence). The CDR3 is 12 residues long. The CDR3: CASLGGGGGYTF. CDR3 sequence (DNA): TGTGCCAGCCTCGGGGGAGGGGGAGGCTACACCTTC.

The chain carries TRBV12-3 or TRBV12-4 and TRBJ1-2; 8 positions match TRBD1. The CDR3 has 12 amino acids. J gave up 8 bases and V 5 bases, and 4 bases lay outside the gene matches. The chain's CDR3 is CASSHRGRGYTF. In nucleotides, the CDR3 is TGTGCCAGCAGTCACAGGGGGAGAGGCTACACCTTC.

This chain joins TRBV4-3 and TRBJ2-7, with 8 bases lining up with TRBD2. V was clipped by 2 bases and J by 0 bases; unmatched bases: 3. Germline assignment: CDR1 LGHNA and CDR2 YSLEER. This CDR3 has 15 amino acids. The CDR3 sequence: CASSQRSGGSYEQYF. Here the CDR3 DNA reads TGCGCCAGCAGCCAACGCAGCGGGGGCTCCTACGAGCAGTACTTC.

The V call is TRBV30, the J call TRBJ2-7, with 11 nucleotides matching TRBD2. J lost 4 bases, V lost 0 bases, and 5 bases had no gene match. CDR3 length equals 15 residues. Germline CDR1 and CDR2: GTSNPN and SVGIG (reference sequence). DNA of the CDR3: TGTGCCTGGAGTGTACTTGGGACTAGCGGTTACGAGCAGTACTTC. Translating it yields CAWSVLGTSGYEQYF.

This chain links TRBV18 with TRBJ2-7; D gene uncertain. The V and J ends lost 1 base and 6 bases respectively, with 16 bases between them. Germline lookup yields CDR1 KGHSH and CDR2 LQKENI. This CDR3 spans 15 amino acids. The CDR3 region is CASSPRVASAGEQYF. The DNA of the CDR3 is TGTGCCAGCTCACCACGGGTCGCCAGCGCCGGCGAGCAGTACTTC.